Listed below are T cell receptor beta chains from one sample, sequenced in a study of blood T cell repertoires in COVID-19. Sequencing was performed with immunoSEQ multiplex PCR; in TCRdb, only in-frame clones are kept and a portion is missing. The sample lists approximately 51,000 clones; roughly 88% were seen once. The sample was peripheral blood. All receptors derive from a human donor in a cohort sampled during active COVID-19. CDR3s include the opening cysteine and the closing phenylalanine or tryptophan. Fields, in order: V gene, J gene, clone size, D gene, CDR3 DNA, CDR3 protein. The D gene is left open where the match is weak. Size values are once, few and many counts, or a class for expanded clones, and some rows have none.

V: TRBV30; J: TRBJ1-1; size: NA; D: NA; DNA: TGTGCCTGGAGTGTATCCTGGGGACTCAACACTGAAGCTTTCTTT; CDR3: CAWSVSWGLNTEAFF
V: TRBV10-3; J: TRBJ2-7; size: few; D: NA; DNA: TGTGCCGCGGGACAGCCACTCCTCTACTTC; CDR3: CAAGQPLLYF
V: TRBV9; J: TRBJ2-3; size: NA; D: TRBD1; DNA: TGTGCCAGCAGCTTACAAGGGGGCCCAGATACGCAGTATTTT; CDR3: CASSLQGGPDTQYF
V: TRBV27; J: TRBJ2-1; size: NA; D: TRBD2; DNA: TGTGCCAGCAGTACCCGAGCGGGAGGGCTACTGGATGAGCAGTTCTTC; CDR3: CASSTRAGGLLDEQFF
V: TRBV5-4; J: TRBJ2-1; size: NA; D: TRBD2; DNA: TGTGCCAGCAGCCGTAGCACCTTGACTAGCGGGAGCCACAATGAGCAGTTCTTC; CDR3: CASSRSTLTSGSHNEQFF
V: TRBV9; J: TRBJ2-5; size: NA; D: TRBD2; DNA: TGTGCCAGCAGCGTAGATAACGGCGGGGGTGAGACCCAGTACTTC; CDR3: CASSVDNGGGETQYF
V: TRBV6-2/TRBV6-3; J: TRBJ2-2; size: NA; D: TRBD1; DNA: TGTGCCAGCAGTTACGACGGGACAGGGGTGCTGACGGGGGAGCTGTTTTTT; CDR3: CASSYDGTGVLTGELFF
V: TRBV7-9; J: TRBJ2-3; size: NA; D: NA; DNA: TGTGCCAGCAGACGAACAGGAGCTAGCACAGATACGCAGTATTTT; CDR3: CASRRTGASTDTQYF
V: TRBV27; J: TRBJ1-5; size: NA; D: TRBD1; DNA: TGTGCCAGCGGAAGAGACAGGGATCAGCCCCAGCATTTT; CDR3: CASGRDRDQPQHF
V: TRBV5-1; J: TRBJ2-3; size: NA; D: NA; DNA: TGCGCCAGCAGCTTGGCGGTAAGCACAGATACGCAGTATTTT; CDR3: CASSLAVSTDTQYF
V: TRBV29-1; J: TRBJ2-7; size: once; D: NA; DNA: TGCAGCGTCGCTGACAGGTACGGGTACGAGCAGTACTTC; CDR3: CSVADRYGYEQYF
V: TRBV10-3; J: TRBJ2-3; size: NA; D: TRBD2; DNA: TGTGCCATCAGTGAAGAGGCTAGCGGGGGGTTAGATACGCAGTATTTT; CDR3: CAISEEASGGLDTQYF
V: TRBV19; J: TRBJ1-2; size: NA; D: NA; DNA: TGTGCCAGTAAGGGGTCCCTAGGCCCCTATGGCTACACCTTC; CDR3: CASKGSLGPYGYTF
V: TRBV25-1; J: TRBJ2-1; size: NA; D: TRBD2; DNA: TGTGTCAGTCGACTAGCGGGGGGGCCTCATGAGCAGTTCTTC; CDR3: CVSRLAGGPHEQFF
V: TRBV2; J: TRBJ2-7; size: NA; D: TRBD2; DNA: TGTGCCAGCAGAAAAGCCGGGACTAGCGCCCACGGGCAGTACTTC; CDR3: CASRKAGTSAHGQYF
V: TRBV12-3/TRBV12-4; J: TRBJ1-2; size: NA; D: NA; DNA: TGTGCCAGCACCGCGGTCGGGAACTATGGCTACACCTTC; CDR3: CASTAVGNYGYTF